Each of the 19 T cell receptor beta chains below was sequenced from the same sample in a study of shared clonotypes between healthy human individuals. Profiled with immunoSEQ multiplex PCR; TCRdb holds only in-frame clones, not every one. The sample contains approximately 2.5 million clones, more than 90% of which appear only once. Material: naive CD4+ T cells sorted from blood. The subset is: CD45RA+ positively selected. All receptors come from a man younger than 35 in good health.

The chain joins TRBV7-9 to TRBJ2-1, with 13 bases identical to TRBD2. The J segment lost 7 bases and the V segment lost 1 base, leaving 4 bases of the junction unmatched. The germline CDR1 and CDR2 sequences are SEHNR and FQNEAQ (reference sequence). CDR3 length equals 16 residues. CDR3 sequence (DNA): TGTGCCAGCAGCTTAGAGGGACTAGCGGGATTGAATGAGCAGTTCTTC. The encoded protein is CASSLEGLAGLNEQFF.

This chain connects TRBV2 to TRBJ1-4; 7 bases map to TRBD1. Germline-derived CDR1 and CDR2 are SNHLY and FYNNEI. Unmatched junction bases numbered 13, after V lost 5 bases and J lost 7 bases. The CDR3 totals 16 residues. For the CDR3, the DNA is TGTGCCAGCAGTCCCCCGTTTGAGACAGGGAGTGAAAAACTGTTTTTT. This encodes CASSPPFETGSEKLFF.

The chain joins TRBV15 to TRBJ2-5; D perhaps matches TRBD2 (6 bases). CDR1 is LNHNV, CDR2 YYDKDF, per germline (reference sequence). Trimming removed 8 bases from V and 5 bases from J, with 15 bases in between. This CDR3 is 13 amino acids long. CDR3 in DNA: TGTGCCACCGGCTTGGGGGGAAAGGAGACCCAGTACTTC. Amino acid sequence: CATGLGGKETQYF.

V usage is TRBV10-3 and J usage is TRBJ2-3, with 7 bases matching TRBD2. The CDR3 has 15 amino acids. V was clipped by 4 bases and J by 2 bases; unmatched bases: 6. CDR1 is ENHRY, CDR2 SYGVKD, per germline. CDR3 DNA: TGTGCCATCAGTGTGGCGGGAGATGTCACAGATACGCAGTATTTT. This gives the protein CAISVAGDVTDTQYF.

This chain links TRBV2 with TRBJ2-1, with D unresolved. Germline V gene lookup returns CDR1 SNHLY and CDR2 FYNNEI. There are 11 residues in the CDR3. The V end lost 7 bases, the J end lost 4 bases, and 5 bases lay between the germline ends. CDR3 protein: CASTIYNEQFF. The DNA for the CDR3 is TGTGCCAGCACCATTTACAATGAGCAGTTCTTC.

The genes are TRBV9 and TRBJ2-7; D is ambiguous. Trimming cost V 0 bases and J 6 bases, with 1 base left between them. The CDR3 has 10 residues. Germline V gene sequence: CDR1 SGDLS, CDR2 YYNGEE. CDR3 region: CASSVGEQYF. The DNA of the CDR3 is TGTGCCAGCAGCGTAGGCGAGCAGTACTTC.

The V gene is TRBV19, the J gene TRBJ2-2; perhaps TRBD1 as D (5 bases). The CDR3 runs to 14 residues. V dropped 6 bases and J dropped 2 bases, with 10 bases sitting between them. Germline-derived CDR1 and CDR2 are LNHDA and SQIVND (reference sequence). CDR3 coding DNA: TGTGCCAGTAGGGCCGACAGAAACACCGGGGAGCTGTTTTTT. Protein: CASRADRNTGELFF.

The rearrangement joins TRBV6-6 to TRBJ1-3, with 9 bases lining up with TRBD1. Unmatched junction bases numbered 5, after V lost 5 bases and J lost 0 bases. CDR1 and CDR2 (germline): MNHNY, SVGAGI (reference sequence). The CDR3 covers 16 residues. CDR3 coding DNA: TGTGCCAGCAGTCCCGGACAGGGGAGCTCTGGAAACACCATATATTTT. This sequence encodes CASSPGQGSSGNTIYF.

This chain joins TRBV5-1 and TRBJ1-4, with TRBD1 matching over 12 bases. Germline CDR1 reads SGHRS; CDR2 reads YFSETQ. Trimming removed 2 bases from V and 8 bases from J; junction bases left unmatched: 10. This CDR3 has 17 amino acids. This CDR3 is CASSLWGQGASGEKLFF. The CDR3 bases are TGCGCCAGCAGCTTATGGGGACAGGGGGCCTCTGGGGAAAAACTGTTTTTT.

This clone was observed a handful of times. The chain uses TRBV7-6 and TRBJ1-1, with a weak D call TRBD1 (6 bases). CDR1 SGHVS and CDR2 FNYEAQ come from the germline V gene. V shed 1 base and J shed 1 base, with 13 bases lying between them. The CDR3 length is 16 residues. In DNA, the CDR3 is TGTGCCAGCAGCTTAGAATCGGCAGGGGAGAACACTGAAGCTTTCTTT. This translates into CASSLESAGENTEAFF.

The chain employs TRBV7-6 and TRBJ2-6; D not resolved. This CDR3 comprises 15 residues. Germline V gene sequence: CDR1 SGHVS, CDR2 FNYEAQ. The V end was cut by 5 bases, the J end by 0 bases, with 8 bases between. Here the CDR3 reads CASSHLYSGANVLTF. Written as DNA, the CDR3 is TGTGCCAGCAGCCACCTATACTCTGGGGCCAACGTCCTGACTTTC.

The rearrangement links TRBV5-1 to TRBJ2-3; TRBD1 agrees at 9 bases. CDR1 and CDR2 (germline): SGHRS, YFSETQ. The V segment lost 5 bases and the J segment 5 bases; nucleotides outside the gene matches: 12. CDR3 length equals 16 residues. CDR3 sequence reads: CASSRIPGQGVDTQYF. The CDR3 nucleotides read TGCGCCAGCAGTCGAATACCGGGACAGGGTGTAGATACGCAGTATTTT. Full variable domain (outside the CDR3, taken from reference TRBV5-1 and TRBJ2-3): KAGVTQTPRYLIKTRGQQVTLSCSPISGHRSVSWYQQTPGQGLQFLFEYFSETQRNKGNFPGRFSGRQFSNSRSEMNVSTLELGDSALYLCASSRIPGQGVDTQYFGPGTRLTVL.

This clone came up once. This chain connects TRBV6-1 to TRBJ2-1, with D possibly being TRBD1 (6 bases). Germline CDR1 MNHNS, CDR2 SASEGT. The CDR3 totals 15 residues. V lost 8 bases and J lost 3, with 17 bases in between. CDR3 sequence: CASQSDRKSYNEQFF. DNA for the CDR3: TGTGCCAGCCAATCCGACAGGAAAAGCTACAATGAGCAGTTCTTC.

The chain recombines TRBV5-5 with TRBJ2-5; tentative D call: TRBD1 (6 bases). Germline loops: CDR1 SGHKS, CDR2 YYEKEE (reference sequence). This CDR3 has 14 amino acids. Trimming removed 0 bases at V and 3 bases at J, with 9 bases between. The CDR3 reads CASSLGDTKETQYF. The CDR3 DNA reads TGTGCCAGCAGCTTGGGGGACACCAAAGAGACCCAGTACTTC.

About this clone: In the same sample, other DNA sequences code for this CDR3. This chain links TRBV20-1 with TRBJ2-1; D is unclear. The CDR3 runs to 10 residues. CDR1 is DFQATT and CDR2 is SNEGSKA in the germline V gene (reference sequence). V gave up 6 bases and J gave up 4 bases, with 4 bases separating them. CDR3 amino acids: CSATYNEQFF. CDR3 coding DNA: TGCAGTGCCACGTACAATGAGCAGTTCTTC.

V and J are TRBV7-3 and TRBJ2-5; 9 nucleotides align to TRBD1. The CDR3 has 14 amino acids. After removal of 5 bases from V and 6 bases from J, the junction contained 7 bases not matched to a gene. Germline lookup yields CDR1 SGHTA and CDR2 FQGTGA. For the CDR3, the DNA is TGTGCCAGCAGCCAAACAGGGGGCGGAAAGACCCAGTACTTC. This translates into CASSQTGGGKTQYF.

With regard to this clone: The sample holds other DNA sequences that translate to the same CDR3. This chain connects TRBV6-5 to TRBJ2-1, with 13 bases that match TRBD2. Losses at the gene ends were 4 bases for V and 7 bases for J; bases not matched to a gene: 4. Germline CDR1 MNHEY, CDR2 SVGAGI. The CDR3 covers 15 residues. CDR3 in DNA: TGTGCCAGCAGTTTACTAGCGGGAGGGTATAATGAGCAGTTCTTC. Translation gives CASSLLAGGYNEQFF.

The chain combines TRBV5-3 with TRBJ2-7; 9 bases are shared with TRBD1. TRBV5-3 is identified as an open reading frame with a role that is uncertain. V trimming: 4 bases; J trimming: 3 bases; junction bases outside the gene matches: 8. The length of the CDR3 is 15 residues. CDR3 in DNA: TGTGCCAGAAGCCGCGGACAGGGGCAAGTCTACGAGCAGTACTTC. Translating it yields CARSRGQGQVYEQYF.

The chain recombines TRBV12-5 with TRBJ2-1; 10 bases line up with TRBD2. The trim removed 7 bases at V and 4 bases at J, leaving 10 bases unmatched. Germline lookup yields CDR1 LGHNT and CDR2 FRNRAP. This CDR3 contains 16 residues. The CDR3 here is CASVPGWTSGYNEQFF. For the CDR3, the DNA is TGTGCTAGTGTCCCCGGGTGGACTAGCGGTTACAATGAGCAGTTCTTC.